The next 5 T cell receptor beta chains were all read from a single sample in a study of cytomegalovirus exposure and HLA in healthy donors. PCR involved 60 Vbeta and 13 Jbeta primers. Assay used: immunoSEQ multiplex PCR; TCRdb lists only in-frame clones, some missing. The sample consists of about 130,000 clones, 81% of them appearing once. Sequencing was carried out using PBMCs. The receptors stem from a man aged 18 to 30 in good health and CMV-seropositive.

This chain links TRBV5-4 with TRBJ1-1; tentative D call: TRBD1 (6 bases). CDR3 length: 14 amino acids. Germline CDR1 is SGHNT and CDR2 is YYREEE (reference sequence). V shed 4 bases and J shed 4 bases, with 14 bases lying between them. The CDR3 DNA follows: TGTGCCAGCAGCCCCGGACAGATGCGCACTGAAGCTTTCTTT. Its translation is CASSPGQMRTEAFF.

This chain connects TRBV4-3 to TRBJ2-1; possibly TRBD1 for D (5 bases). CDR1 and CDR2 from the germline V gene are LGHNA and YSLEER. The CDR3 loop spans 13 amino acids. With 4 bases removed from V and 5 bases from J, the gap between germline ends came to 9 bases. CDR3 sequence: CASSRIRDNEQFF. The CDR3, as DNA: TGCGCCAGCAGCCGGATCAGGGACAATGAGCAGTTCTTC.

The chain employs TRBV2 and TRBJ2-5; D not certain. The germline V gene has CDR1 SNHLY and CDR2 FYNNEI. The CDR3 is 14 amino acids. V was cut by 5 bases and J by 1 base, with 11 bases left in between. This CDR3 reads CASSPGSSQETQYF. The DNA for the CDR3 is TGTGCCAGCAGTCCTGGGTCTAGCCAAGAGACCCAGTACTTC.

The chain couples TRBV6-5 to TRBJ1-6; 7 bases agree with TRBD1. V gave up 7 bases and J gave up 6 bases; unmatched junction bases: 9. The CDR3 spans 15 residues. The V gene's germline CDR1 is MNHEY and CDR2 SVGAGI. The CDR3 spells CASTKKTGSNSPLHF. The CDR3 DNA reads TGTGCCAGCACCAAAAAGACAGGGTCTAATTCACCCCTCCACTTT.

This chain joins TRBV19 and TRBJ1-2, with a possible D match to TRBD1 (5 bases). The CDR3 covers 16 residues. Trimming took 5 bases from V and 1 from J, leaving 17 bases between them. Germline loops: CDR1 LNHDA, CDR2 SQIVND (reference sequence). The CDR3 DNA follows: TGTGCCAGTAGTCCAGGTCGGCAGGGCCGTAACTATGGCTACACCTTC. Its translation is CASSPGRQGRNYGYTF.